This T cell receptor beta chain derives from a study of CXCR3-negative and CXCR3-positive naive CD8 T cells. Findings and caveats of the study: Naive subsets expressed similar surface CD5; TRB CDR3 features served to infer TCR strength.

This CDR3 is built from 13 residues. Germline lookup yields CDR1 SGHTA and CDR2 FQGNSA. The libraries of TRB cDNA were constructed through 5' RACE using UMI labels. TCRdb reanalyzed the 5' RACE reads and collapses them to one entry per CDR3 protein, without DNA. The sample table includes 100,000 to 150,000 distinct CDR3 sequences. A word on this clonotype: No antigen is known for it.

Sequences were obtained from naive CXCR3- CD8+ T cells from blood. The subset is: CD45RO-CCR7+CD27+CD95- naive CD8+ T cells lacking CXCR3 (TNR3-). The receptor comes from a human donor in good health. Some clones in this sample may be carry-over from other donors' samples. V is TRBV7-2 and J is TRBJ2-5; TCRdb calls TRBD2, which cannot be checked without DNA. CDR3 sequence reads: CASIAGLGETQYF.